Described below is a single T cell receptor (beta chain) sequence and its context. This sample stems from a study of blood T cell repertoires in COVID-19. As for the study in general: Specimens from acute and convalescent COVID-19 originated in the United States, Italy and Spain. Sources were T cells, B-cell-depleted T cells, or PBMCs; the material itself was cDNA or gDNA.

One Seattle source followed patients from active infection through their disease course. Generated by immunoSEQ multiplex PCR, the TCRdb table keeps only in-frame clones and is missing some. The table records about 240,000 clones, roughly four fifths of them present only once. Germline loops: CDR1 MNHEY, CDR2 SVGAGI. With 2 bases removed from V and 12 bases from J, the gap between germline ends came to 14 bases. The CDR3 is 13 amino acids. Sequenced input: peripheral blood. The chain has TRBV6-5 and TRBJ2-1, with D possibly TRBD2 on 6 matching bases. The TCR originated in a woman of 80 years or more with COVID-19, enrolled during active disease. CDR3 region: CASSYEPGRLQFF. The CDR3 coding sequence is TGTGCCAGCAGTTACGAGCCTGGGAGGCTGCAGTTCTTC.